The following is a T cell receptor (beta chain) sequence with its context. Its antigen is not identified. The data originate from a study of beta chain features in type 1 diabetes. Study-level results: Shorter TCRB CDR3s, moderately but significantly so, marked every one of the four CD4+ subsets in Type 1 diabetes patients.

Expressed TCRB transcripts were sequenced after all isolated RNA was converted to cDNA. Produced via immunoSEQ multiplex PCR; TCRdb's table is partial and in-frame only. The data show about 240,000 clones, with 11% to 15% seen just once and 0.015% to 0.02% held by the top ten. The source of this sequence is a man between 25 and 39 years old with type 1 diabetes. Source material: naive CD4+ T cells from blood.

The CDR3 here is CASSWGGRLADYNEQFF. CDR3 DNA: TGTGCCAGCAGCTGGGGCGGCCGACTAGCGGACTACAATGAGCAGTTCTTC. The chain joins TRBV7-6 to TRBJ2-1, with 9 bases fitting TRBD2. CDR1 SGHVS and CDR2 FNYEAQ come from the germline V gene. V lost 4 bases and J lost 3; bases outside the gene matches: 10. This CDR3 region has 17 residues. The full variable domain, with the rest looked up from reference TRBV7-6 and TRBJ2-1, is GAGVSQSPRYKVTKRGQDVALRCDPISGHVSLYWYRQALGQGPEFLTYFNYEAQQDKSGLPNDRFSAERPEGSISTLTIQRTEQRDSAMYRCASSWGGRLADYNEQFFGPGTRLTVL.